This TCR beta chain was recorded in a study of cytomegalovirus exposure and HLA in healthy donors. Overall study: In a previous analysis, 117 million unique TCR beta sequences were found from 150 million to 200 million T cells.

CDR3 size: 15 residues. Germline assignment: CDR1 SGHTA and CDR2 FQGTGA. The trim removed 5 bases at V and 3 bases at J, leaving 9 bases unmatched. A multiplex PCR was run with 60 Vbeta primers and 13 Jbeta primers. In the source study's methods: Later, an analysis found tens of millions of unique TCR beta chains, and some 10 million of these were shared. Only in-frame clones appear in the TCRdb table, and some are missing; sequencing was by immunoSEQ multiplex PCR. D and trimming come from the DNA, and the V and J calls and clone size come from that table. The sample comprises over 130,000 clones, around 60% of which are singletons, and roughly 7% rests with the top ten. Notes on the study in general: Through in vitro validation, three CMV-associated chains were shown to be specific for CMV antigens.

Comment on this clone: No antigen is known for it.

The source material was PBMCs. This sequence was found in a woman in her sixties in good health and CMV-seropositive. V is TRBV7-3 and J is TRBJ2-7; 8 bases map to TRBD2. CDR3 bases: TGTGCCAGCAGCCTCCAAGCGGGGGCAAGCTACGAGCAGTACTTC. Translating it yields CASSLQAGASYEQYF.